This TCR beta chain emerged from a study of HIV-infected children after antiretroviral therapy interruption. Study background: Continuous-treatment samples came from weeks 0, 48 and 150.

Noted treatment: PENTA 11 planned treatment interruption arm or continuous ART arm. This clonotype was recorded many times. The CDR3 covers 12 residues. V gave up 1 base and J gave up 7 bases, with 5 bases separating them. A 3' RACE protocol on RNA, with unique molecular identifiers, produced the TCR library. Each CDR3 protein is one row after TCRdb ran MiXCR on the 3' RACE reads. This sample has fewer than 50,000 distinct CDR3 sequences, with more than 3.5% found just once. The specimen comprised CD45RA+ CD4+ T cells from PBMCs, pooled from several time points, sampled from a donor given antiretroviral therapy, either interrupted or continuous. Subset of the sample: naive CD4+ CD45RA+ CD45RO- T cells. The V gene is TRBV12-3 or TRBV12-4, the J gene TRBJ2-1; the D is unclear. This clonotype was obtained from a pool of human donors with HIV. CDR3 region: CASSLDENEQFF. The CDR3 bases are TGTGCCAGCAGTTTAGATGAAAATGAGCAGTTCTTC.